This T cell receptor (beta chain) was observed in a study of cytomegalovirus exposure and HLA in healthy donors (dated by TCRdb to 2016 to 2017). With regard to the full study: An earlier analysis of approximately 640 of the donors reported more than 250 Gb of sequence data and approximately 110 million unique TCR beta sequences from 150 million to 200 million T cells. An early release that covered 640 HLA-typed donors contained about 300 gigabases of sequencing data and around 85 million unique TCR sequences. Of the 398 genotyped donors, about 80% fell in the genetic ancestry cluster associated with self-reported Caucasian donors. The study aimed to test whether cataloging public T cell receptors could reveal signatures of past pathogen exposure. The study profiled the T cell repertoires of under 850 subjects by immunosequencing and related them to cytomegalovirus serostatus. Along with the approximately 650-subject first cohort, a separate validation cohort of over a hundred different subjects was used. To predict cytomegalovirus infection status, the study combined high-throughput TCR immunosequencing, statistical association of individual TCRs with disease status, and machine learning. To study patterns of TCR occurrence, a later analysis re-analyzed previously published TCR beta repertoires from under 750 donors and added high-resolution HLA genotyping. The later analysis used no new phenotypic data to find candidate immune exposures, relying instead on TCR beta sequences and their occurrence across donors. An earlier analysis of 587 of the donors used high-throughput TCR beta sequencing to judge whether each TCR beta V gene segment behaved as functional or pseudogenic. Donor age, sex, ethnicity and CMV serostatus were compiled alongside the repertoire data. Genome-wide SNP genotypes for about 65% of the roughly 700 donors were used in a later genetic analysis, which treated that subset as a discovery cohort. Every repertoire in the discovery cohort had been generated on one and the same sequencing platform. HLA typing included class I and class II loci at four-digit resolution. Typing coverage differed by locus: A, B, C, DRB1 and DQB1 were typed in roughly 620-630 donors, DQA1 in approximately 520, DPA1 in 600 to 610, and DPB1 in roughly 470. Because of strong linkage in the cohort, five DR-DQ haplotypes were treated as single units for association and clustering. On average, around 240,000 unique TCR beta nucleotide sequences were sequenced per donor among 398 genotyped donors of the cohort, with roughly 18% of those sequences being non-productive.

The cohort was made up of approximately 670 healthy bone marrow donors. All cohort members were sampled while nominally healthy, although unrecorded immune exposures were likely present. The donor was CMV seropositive and belonged to the group of 250 to 300 seropositive cohort members. A peripheral blood sample was collected from each donor, and TCR beta sequencing was performed on peripheral blood mononuclear cells. Genomic DNA extraction from the blood cell samples was performed with the Qiagen DNeasy Blood Extraction Kit. To prepare the library, the immunoSEQ multiplex PCR assay was applied. For the multiplex PCR, a mixture combining 60 forward primers for TCR Vbeta segments and 13 reverse primers for TCR Jbeta segments was used. The CDR3 region of rearranged TCR beta genes was amplified from genomic DNA with a multiplex PCR assay. Amplified TCR beta libraries were sequenced as 87-base-pair reads on the Illumina HiSeq System. As for the authors' bioinformatics: Across the 670 or so repertoires, a later analysis counted tens of millions of unique TCR beta chains, roughly 11 million of which were shared by at least two donors. Raw reads were error-corrected and collapsed into unique sequences with a nearest-neighbor algorithm that merged closely related sequences to remove PCR and sequencing errors. To assign V, D and J gene segments, CDR3 sequences were aligned to IMGT reference sequences. Each retained sequence needed at least a six-nucleotide match to both a V gene segment and a J gene segment. Rearrangements were classified as productive when the CDR3 lacked stop codons and remained in frame with V and J, and all other rearrangements were classified as non-productive. Following IMGT convention, CDR3 was defined as the stretch from the second conserved V-encoded cysteine to the conserved J-encoded phenylalanine. Sequences without an unambiguous match to a single V gene segment were excluded from the earlier analysis of 450 to 650 of the donors. In an earlier analysis of approximately 500 of the donors, a V segment was called functional when productive rearrangements were above 56.7%, and segregating when the standard deviation between donors exceeded 5%. To diagnose cytomegalovirus status from the catalog of TCR beta chain sequences, a statistical classification framework was built. V and J gene assignment, in a later analysis, came from comparing TCR nucleotide sequences with IMGT/GENE-DB human TR gene sequences. In a later analysis, CDR3 sequences and most-parsimonious VDJ recombination scenarios were assigned using the TCRdist pipeline. In a later analysis, each TCR beta chain was defined by its CDR3 amino acid sequence together with its V-gene family, and reads lacking a unique V-gene family were excluded. In a later analysis, 550 to 650 highly shared, low-generation-probability nucleotide sequences were removed to address suspected cross-contamination and a sequencing artifact. In a later analysis, a clonal expansion index was calculated for each public chain from normalized within-repertoire ranks of inferred template counts. A later analysis computed generation probabilities with a VDJ recombination model fitted to out-of-frame rearrangements, and checked the results against IGoR. In a later analysis, hypergeometric tests were used to score TCR-TCR, TCR-HLA and TCR-CMV co-occurrence, with a repertoire-size bias correction applied to TCR pairs. False discovery rates were estimated in a later analysis by permuting HLA or CMV assignments 20 times. In a later analysis, co-occurring TCRs were grouped using DBSCAN, with TCRdist sequence similarity added in when clustering inside HLA-allele-positive subsets. Repertoires with fewer than 30,000 or more than 120,000 public chains were left out of co-occurrence clustering, as were five repertoires with anomalous nucleotide sharing. As stored in TCRdb, this immuneACCESS dataset retains in-frame rearrangements with V and J assigned. A fraction of the clones does not appear; measured against another copy, unresolved V genes explain less than half of the discrepancy, and the remainder lacks a known reason. V and J calls and clone size follow that table, whereas D and trimming were derived from the DNA. The sample table shows some 150,000 clones, and 60% to 85% are seen once. The ten largest account for roughly 6% of the sample.

About this clone: What antigen it recognizes has not been identified. Base quality data are lacking; no much larger clone is found one base away.

Overall study results and their limits: A group of highly shared sequence variants was considered likely to be a technical artifact of the sequencing pipeline. In vitro tests confirmed that three of the cytomegalovirus-associated TCR beta chains recognize cytomegalovirus antigens. In an earlier analysis of some 500 of the donors, most TCR beta V segments were observed in productive rearrangements about 90% or about 30% of the time, broadly matching IMGT annotations. In a later genetic analysis, a missense DCLRE1C variant was associated with V-gene and J-gene trimming of TCR beta chains, and the association was replicated in an independent cohort. Because counts were too low, roughly 17 rarely observed V segments, including chromosome 9 orphons, were left out of the earlier analysis of some 640 of the donors. A later analysis found that most CMV-associated TCR beta chains appeared HLA-restricted, with HLA associations seemingly driven largely by CMV exposure. Because HLA typing was unavailable for some donors at each locus, only the typed subset was used in association tests. This cohort had only TCR beta chains sequenced, and the lack of alpha or paired-chain data limited which features could be detected. When HLA alleles, especially DR and DQ, strongly co-occurred, TCR associations were difficult to assign to individual alleles. A further reported finding was that TCR beta sequences accurately predicted the HLA-A and HLA-B alleles for most subjects in the first cohort. Correlated functional status among segregating V segments might reflect linkage disequilibrium, but an unknown experimental factor could not be ruled out. A later analysis associated 16,951 TCR beta sequences with specific HLA alleles at a false discovery rate of 0.05. The 87-base-pair reads could not distinguish some IMGT-functional V segments, including TRBV6-2 and TRBV6-3, so those segments were excluded. For the cohort, immune exposure information was limited to CMV serostatus. Roughly uniform sequencing depth across donors was assumed in presence/absence analyses, although this assumption may not hold. Most TCR sequences were seen in very few donors, while some public TCRs were found in many individuals. According to a later analysis, TCR association rates differed among HLA loci, with DRB1 alleles showing the most associated TCRs and HLA-C alleles showing the fewest. It was suggested by the authors that the approach could potentially be generalized to other disease states and immunological phenotypes. According to a later genetic analysis, donors in an Asian-associated ancestry cluster had fewer N-insertions in productive TCRs than the approximately 630-donor mean. In the study, about 150 TCR beta chains were listed as associated with cytomegalovirus. The classifier was reported to diagnose cytomegalovirus status with high specificity and sensitivity in both the original cohort and the validation cohort. In a later analysis, HLA-associated TCR beta chains were found to be more clonally expanded and to have lower generation probabilities than equally common non-associated chains. In a later analysis, several top co-occurrence clusters were reported to appear linked to parvovirus B19, influenza, CMV and Epstein-Barr virus.

The CDR3 starts with the cysteine, ends with the phenylalanine, and has 17 residues. Only the CDR3 DNA is retained, 51 bases long and in frame from the first base. V loses 1 base, J loses 0 bases, and the germline ends lie 12 bases apart. The germline V gene (reference sequence) specifies LNHDA as CDR1 and SQIVND as CDR2. Sequenced: PBMCs. The receptor was isolated from a man between 50 and 59 years old in good health and CMV-seropositive. The V gene is TRBV19 and the J gene is TRBJ2-2; the D gene is not confidently resolved. In nucleotides, the sequence is TGTGCCAGTAGTATAGGAGGTTTTGTGGCGAACACCGGGGAGCTGTTTTTT. This yields the protein CASSIGGFVANTGELFF.